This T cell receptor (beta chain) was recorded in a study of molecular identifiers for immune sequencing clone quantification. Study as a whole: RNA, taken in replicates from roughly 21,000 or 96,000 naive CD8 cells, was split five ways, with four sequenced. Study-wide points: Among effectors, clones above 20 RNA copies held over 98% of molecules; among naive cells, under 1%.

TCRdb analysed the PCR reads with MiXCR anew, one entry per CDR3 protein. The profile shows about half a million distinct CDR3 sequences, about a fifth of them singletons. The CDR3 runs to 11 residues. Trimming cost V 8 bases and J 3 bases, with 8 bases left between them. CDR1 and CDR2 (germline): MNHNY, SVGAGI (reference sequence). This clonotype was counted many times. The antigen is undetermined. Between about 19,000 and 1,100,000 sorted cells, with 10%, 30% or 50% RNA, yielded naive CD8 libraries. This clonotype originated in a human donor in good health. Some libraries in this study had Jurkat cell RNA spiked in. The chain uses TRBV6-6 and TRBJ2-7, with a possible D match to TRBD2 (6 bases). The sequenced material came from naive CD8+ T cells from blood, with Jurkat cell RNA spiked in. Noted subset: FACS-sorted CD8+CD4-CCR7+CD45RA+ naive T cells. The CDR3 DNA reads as TGTGCCAGCCTGCGGGGCTACGAGCAGTACTTC. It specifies CASLRGYEQYF.